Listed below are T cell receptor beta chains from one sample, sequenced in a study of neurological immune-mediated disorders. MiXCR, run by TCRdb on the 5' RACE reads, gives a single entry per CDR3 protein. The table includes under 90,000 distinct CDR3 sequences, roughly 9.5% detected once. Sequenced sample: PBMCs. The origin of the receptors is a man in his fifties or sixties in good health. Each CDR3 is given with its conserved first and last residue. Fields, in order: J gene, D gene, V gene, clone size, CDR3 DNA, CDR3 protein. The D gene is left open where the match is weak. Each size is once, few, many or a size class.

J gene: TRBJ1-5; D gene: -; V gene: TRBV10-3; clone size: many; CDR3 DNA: TGTGCCCACTCGGTGGACCCCAATCAGCCCCAGCATTTT; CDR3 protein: CAHSVDPNQPQHF
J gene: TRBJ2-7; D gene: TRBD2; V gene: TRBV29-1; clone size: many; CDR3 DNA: TGCAGCGTTGTCGGGGGGAGCAACGAGCAGTACTTC; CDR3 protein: CSVVGGSNEQYF
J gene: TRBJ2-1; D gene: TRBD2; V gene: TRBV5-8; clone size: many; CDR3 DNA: TGTGCCAGCACCCGAGCGGGGAGCTCCTACAATGAGCAGTTCTTC; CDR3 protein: CASTRAGSSYNEQFF
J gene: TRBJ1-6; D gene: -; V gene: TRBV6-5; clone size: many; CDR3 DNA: TGTGCCAGCAGTTACGATGTGAATTCACCCCTCCACTTT; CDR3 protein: CASSYDVNSPLHF
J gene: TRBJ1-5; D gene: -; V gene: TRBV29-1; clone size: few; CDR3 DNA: TGCAGCGTTGGGCTAACAGGGTATAGCAATCAGCCCCAGCATTTT; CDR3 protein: CSVGLTGYSNQPQHF
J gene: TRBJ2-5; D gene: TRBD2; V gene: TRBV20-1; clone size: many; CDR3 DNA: TGCAGTGCACCGACTAGCGGGGAAGAGACCCAGTACTTC; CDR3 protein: CSAPTSGEETQYF
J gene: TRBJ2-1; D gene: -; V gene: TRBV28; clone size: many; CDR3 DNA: TGTGCCAGCAGTTTAATATCAACCTACAATGAGCAGTTCTTC; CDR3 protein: CASSLISTYNEQFF
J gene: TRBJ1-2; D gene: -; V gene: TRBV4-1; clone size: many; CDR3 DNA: TGCGCCAGCGGACGCTTCCCCGGGGCAAACTATGGCTACACCTTC; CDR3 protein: CASGRFPGANYGYTF
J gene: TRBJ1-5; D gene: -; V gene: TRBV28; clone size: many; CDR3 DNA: TGTGCCAGCAAAGGGTCGGGACAGCCCCAGCATTTT; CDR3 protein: CASKGSGQPQHF
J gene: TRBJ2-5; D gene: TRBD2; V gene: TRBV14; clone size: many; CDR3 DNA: TGTGCCAGCAGCCAAGATCGTGGCGGGAGGGCCGAGACCCAGTACTTC; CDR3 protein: CASSQDRGGRAETQYF
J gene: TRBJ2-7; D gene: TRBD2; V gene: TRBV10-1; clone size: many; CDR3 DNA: TGCGCCAGCAGTGAGACCCCGCAGGGAGGGGAGCAGTACTTC; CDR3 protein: CASSETPQGGEQYF
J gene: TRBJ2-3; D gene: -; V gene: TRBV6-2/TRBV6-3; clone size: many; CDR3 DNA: TGTGCCAGCACCCCCCGAAAGCGTACAGATACGCAGTATTTT; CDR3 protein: CASTPRKRTDTQYF
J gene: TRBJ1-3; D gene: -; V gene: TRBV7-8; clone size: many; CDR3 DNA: TGTGCCAGCAGCGGAAACTTTGGACAAGCTGGAAACACCATATATTTT; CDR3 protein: CASSGNFGQAGNTIYF
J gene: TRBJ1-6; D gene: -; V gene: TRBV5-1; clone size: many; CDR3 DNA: TGCGCCAGCAGCTTACGGGGGGACCATTCACCCCTCCACTTT; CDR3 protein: CASSLRGDHSPLHF